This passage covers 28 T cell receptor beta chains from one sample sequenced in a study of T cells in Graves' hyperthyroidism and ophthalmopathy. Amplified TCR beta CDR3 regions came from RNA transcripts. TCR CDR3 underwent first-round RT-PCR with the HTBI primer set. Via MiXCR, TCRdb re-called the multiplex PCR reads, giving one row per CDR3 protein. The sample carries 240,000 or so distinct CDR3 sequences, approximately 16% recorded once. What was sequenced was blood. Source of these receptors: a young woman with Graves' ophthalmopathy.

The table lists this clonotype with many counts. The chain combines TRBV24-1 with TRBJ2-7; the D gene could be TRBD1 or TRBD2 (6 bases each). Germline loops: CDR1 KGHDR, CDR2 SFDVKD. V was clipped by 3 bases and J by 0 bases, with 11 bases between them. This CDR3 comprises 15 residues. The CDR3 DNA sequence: TGTGCCACCAGTGATCCCAGGGGAGGCTCCTACGAGCAGTACTTC. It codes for CATSDPRGGSYEQYF.

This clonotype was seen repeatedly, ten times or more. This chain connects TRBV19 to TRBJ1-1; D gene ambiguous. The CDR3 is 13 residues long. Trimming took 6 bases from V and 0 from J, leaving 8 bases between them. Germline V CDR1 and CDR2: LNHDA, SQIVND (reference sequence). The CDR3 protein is CASRTTMNTEAFF. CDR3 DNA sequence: TGTGCCAGTAGGACGACAATGAACACTGAAGCTTTCTTT.

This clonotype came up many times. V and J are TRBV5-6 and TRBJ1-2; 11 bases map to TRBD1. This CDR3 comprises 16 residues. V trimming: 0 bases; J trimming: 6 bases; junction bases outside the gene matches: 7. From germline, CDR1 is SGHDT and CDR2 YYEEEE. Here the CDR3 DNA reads TGTGCCAGCAGCTTGGCCGGACAGGGGGCAGGCAATGGCTACACCTTC. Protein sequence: CASSLAGQGAGNGYTF.

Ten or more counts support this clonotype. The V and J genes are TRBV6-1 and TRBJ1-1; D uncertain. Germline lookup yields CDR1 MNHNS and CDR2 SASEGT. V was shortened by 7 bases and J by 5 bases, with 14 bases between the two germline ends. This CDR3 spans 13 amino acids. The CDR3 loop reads CASTETPGTEAFF. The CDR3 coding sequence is TGTGCCAGCACGGAGACCCCGGGGACTGAAGCTTTCTTT.

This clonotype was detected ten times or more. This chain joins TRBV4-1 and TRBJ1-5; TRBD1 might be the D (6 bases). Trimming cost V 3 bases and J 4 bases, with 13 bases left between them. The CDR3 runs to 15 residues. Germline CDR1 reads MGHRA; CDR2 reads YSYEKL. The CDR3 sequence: CASSQVTGGNQPQHF. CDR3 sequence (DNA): TGCGCCAGCAGCCAGGTGACAGGAGGGAATCAGCCCCAGCATTTT.

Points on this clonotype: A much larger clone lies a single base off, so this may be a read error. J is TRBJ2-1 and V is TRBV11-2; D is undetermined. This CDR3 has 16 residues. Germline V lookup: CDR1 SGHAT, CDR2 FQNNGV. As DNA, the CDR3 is TGCACCAGCAGCCAAGCCCCGCCGCTCCTGCTTTTGGGGCAGTTCTTC. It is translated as CTSSQAPPLLLLGQFF. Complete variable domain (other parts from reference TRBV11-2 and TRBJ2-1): EAGVAQSPRYKIIEKRQSVAFWCNPISGHATLYWYQQILGQGPKLLIQFQNNGVVDDSQLPKDRFSAERLKGVDSTLKIQPAKLEDSAVYLCTSSQAPPLLLLGQFFGPGTRLTVL.

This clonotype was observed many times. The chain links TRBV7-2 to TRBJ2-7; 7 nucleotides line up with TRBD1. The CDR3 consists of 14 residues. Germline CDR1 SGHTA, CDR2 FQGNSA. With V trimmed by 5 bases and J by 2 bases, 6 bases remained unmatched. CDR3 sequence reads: CASSPWTGTYEQYF. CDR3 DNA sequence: TGTGCCAGCAGCCCGTGGACAGGAACCTACGAGCAGTACTTC.

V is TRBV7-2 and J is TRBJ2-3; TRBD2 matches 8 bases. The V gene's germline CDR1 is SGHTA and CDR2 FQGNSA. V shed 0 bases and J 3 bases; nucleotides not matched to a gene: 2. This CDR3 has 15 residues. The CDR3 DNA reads TGTGCCAGCAGCTTAGCGGGACTAGGGACAGATACGCAGTATTTT. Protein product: CASSLAGLGTDTQYF.

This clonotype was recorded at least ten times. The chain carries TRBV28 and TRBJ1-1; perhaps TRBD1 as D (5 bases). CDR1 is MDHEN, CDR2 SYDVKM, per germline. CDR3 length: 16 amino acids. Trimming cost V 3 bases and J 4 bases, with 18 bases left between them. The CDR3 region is CASSFLSSRVGTEAFF. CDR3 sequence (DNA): TGTGCCAGCAGTTTTTTATCTTCCAGGGTAGGCACTGAAGCTTTCTTT.

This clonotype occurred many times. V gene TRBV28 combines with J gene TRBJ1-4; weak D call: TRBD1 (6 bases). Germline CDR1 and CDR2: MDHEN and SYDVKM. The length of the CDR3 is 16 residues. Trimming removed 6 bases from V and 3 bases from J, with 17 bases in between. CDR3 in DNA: TGTGCCAGCAGCTCCTACAGGGTGGAATCTAATGAAAAACTGTTTTTT. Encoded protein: CASSSYRVESNEKLFF.

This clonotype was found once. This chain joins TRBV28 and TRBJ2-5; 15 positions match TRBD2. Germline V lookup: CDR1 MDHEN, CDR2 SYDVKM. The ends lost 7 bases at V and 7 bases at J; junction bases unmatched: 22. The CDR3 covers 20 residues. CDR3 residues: CASNPTVRTSGGGQLGTQYF. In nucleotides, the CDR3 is TGTGCCAGCAACCCAACGGTGAGGACTAGCGGGGGGGGCCAGCTCGGGACCCAGTACTTC. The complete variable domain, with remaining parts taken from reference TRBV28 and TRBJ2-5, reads DVKVTQSSRYLVKRTGEKVFLECVQDMDHENMFWYRQDPGLGLRLIYFSYDVKMKEKGDIPEGYSVSREKKERFSLILESASTNQTSMYLCASNPTVRTSGGGQLGTQYFGPGTRLLVL.

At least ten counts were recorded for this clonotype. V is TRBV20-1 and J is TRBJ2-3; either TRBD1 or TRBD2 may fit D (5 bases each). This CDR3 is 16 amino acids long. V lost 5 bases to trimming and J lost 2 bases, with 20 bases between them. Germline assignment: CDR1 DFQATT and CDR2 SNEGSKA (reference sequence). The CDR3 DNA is TGCAGTGCTTGGGACCAGACCGAAACTGACACAGATACGCAGTATTTT. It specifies CSAWDQTETDTDTQYF.

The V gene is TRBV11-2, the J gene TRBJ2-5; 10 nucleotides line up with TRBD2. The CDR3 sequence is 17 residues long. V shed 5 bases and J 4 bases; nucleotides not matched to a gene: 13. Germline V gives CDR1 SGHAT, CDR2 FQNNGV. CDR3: CASSPLNGAGGPETQYF. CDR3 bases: TGTGCCAGCAGCCCCTTAAATGGAGCGGGAGGGCCAGAGACCCAGTACTTC.

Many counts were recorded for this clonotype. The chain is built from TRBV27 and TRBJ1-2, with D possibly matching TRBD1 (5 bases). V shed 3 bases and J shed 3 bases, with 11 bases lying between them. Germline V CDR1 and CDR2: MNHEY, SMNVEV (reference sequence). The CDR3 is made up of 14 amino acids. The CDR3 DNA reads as TGTGCCAGCAGTTTCAACAGGTTTGACTATGGCTACACCTTC. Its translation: CASSFNRFDYGYTF.

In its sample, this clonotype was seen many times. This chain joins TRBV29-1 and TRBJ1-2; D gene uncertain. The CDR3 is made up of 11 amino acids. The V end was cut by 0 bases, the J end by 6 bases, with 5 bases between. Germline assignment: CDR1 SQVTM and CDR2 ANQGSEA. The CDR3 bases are TGCAGCGTTGAAGAAAGAAATGGCTACACCTTC. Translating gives CSVEERNGYTF.

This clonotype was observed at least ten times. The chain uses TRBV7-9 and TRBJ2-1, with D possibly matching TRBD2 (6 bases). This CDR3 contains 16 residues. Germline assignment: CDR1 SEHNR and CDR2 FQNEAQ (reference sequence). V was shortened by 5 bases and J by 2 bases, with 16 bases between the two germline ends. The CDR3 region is CASSPGAVKTYNEQFF. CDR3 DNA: TGTGCCAGCAGCCCGGGAGCTGTCAAAACCTACAATGAGCAGTTCTTC.

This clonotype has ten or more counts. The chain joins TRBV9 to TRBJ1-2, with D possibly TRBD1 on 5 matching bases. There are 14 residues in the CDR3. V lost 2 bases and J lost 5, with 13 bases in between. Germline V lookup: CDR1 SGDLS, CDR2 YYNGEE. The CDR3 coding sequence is TGTGCCAGCAGCGTCGAGCAGGGTGGTTATGGCTACACCTTC. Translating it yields CASSVEQGGYGYTF.

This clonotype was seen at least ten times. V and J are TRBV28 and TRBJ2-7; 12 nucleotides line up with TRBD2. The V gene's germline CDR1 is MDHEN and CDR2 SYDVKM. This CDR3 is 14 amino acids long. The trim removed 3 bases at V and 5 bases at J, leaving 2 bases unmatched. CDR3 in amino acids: CASSLSSGGDEQYF. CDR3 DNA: TGTGCCAGCAGTTTGTCTAGCGGGGGGGACGAGCAGTACTTC.

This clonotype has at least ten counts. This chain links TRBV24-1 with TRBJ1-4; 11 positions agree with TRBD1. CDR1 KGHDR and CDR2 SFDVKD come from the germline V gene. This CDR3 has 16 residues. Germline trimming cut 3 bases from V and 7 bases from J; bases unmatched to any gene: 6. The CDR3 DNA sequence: TGTGCCACCAGTGATCGGACAGGGGGCGGAACTGAAAAACTGTTTTTT. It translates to CATSDRTGGGTEKLFF.

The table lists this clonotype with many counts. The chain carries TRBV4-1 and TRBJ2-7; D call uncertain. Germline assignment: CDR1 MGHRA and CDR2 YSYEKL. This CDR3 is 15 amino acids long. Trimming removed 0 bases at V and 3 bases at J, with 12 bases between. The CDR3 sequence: CASSQDLGSYYEQYF. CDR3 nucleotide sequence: TGCGCCAGCAGCCAAGATCTCGGTTCCTACTACGAGCAGTACTTC.

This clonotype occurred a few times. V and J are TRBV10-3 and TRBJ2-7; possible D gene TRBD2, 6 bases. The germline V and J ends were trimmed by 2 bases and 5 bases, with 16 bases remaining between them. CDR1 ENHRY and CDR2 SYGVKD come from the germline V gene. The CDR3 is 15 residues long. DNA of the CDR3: TGTGCCATCAGTGAGGTAACGGGAGTAGTTAACGAGCAGTACTTC. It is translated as CAISEVTGVVNEQYF.

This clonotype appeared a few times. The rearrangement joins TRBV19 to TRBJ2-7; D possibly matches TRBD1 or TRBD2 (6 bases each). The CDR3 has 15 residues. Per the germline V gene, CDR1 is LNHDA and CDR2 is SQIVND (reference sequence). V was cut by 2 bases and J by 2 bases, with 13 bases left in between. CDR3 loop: CASSINGGGAYEQYF. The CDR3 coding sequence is TGTGCCAGTAGTATAAATGGAGGGGGTGCCTACGAGCAGTACTTC.

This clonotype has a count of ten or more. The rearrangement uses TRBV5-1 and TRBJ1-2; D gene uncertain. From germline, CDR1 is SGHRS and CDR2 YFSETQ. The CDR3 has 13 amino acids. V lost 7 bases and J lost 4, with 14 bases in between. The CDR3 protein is CASALTYIYGYTF. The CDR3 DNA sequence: TGCGCCAGCGCTCTCACCTATATCTATGGCTACACCTTC.

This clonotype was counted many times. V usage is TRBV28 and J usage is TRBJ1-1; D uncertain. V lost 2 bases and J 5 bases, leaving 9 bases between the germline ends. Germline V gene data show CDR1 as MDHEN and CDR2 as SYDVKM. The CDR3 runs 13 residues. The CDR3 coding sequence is TGTGCCAGCAGTTTAGATGGAGGTACTGAAGCTTTCTTT. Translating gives CASSLDGGTEAFF.

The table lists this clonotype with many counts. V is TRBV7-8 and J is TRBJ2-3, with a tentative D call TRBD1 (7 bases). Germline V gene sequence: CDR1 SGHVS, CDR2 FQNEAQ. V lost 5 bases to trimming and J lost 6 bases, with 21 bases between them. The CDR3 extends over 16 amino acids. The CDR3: CASSTPIGGGKDTQYF. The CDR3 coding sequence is TGTGCCAGCAGCACGCCCATCGGAGGGGGCAAGGATACGCAGTATTTT.

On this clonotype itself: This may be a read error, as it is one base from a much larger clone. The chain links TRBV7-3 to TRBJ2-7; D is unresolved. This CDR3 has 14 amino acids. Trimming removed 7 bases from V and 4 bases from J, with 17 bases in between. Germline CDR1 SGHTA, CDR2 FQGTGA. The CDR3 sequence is CASTYTQIRYEQYF. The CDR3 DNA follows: TGTGCCAGCACCTACACCCAGATCCGATACGAGCAGTACTTC.

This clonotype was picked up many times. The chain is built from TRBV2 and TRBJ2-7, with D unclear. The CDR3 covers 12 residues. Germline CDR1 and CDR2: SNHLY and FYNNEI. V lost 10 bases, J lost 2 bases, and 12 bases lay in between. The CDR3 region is CATRTETYEQYF. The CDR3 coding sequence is TGTGCCACAAGGACGGAGACCTACGAGCAGTACTTC.

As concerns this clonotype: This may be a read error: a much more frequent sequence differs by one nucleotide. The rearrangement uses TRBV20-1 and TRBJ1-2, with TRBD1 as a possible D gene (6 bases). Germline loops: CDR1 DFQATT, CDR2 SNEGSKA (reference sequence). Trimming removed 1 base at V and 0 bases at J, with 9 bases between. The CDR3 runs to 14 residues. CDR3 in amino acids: CSARGQATNYGYTF. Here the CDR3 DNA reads TGCAGTGCTAGAGGACAGGCCACTAACTATGGCTACACCTTC.